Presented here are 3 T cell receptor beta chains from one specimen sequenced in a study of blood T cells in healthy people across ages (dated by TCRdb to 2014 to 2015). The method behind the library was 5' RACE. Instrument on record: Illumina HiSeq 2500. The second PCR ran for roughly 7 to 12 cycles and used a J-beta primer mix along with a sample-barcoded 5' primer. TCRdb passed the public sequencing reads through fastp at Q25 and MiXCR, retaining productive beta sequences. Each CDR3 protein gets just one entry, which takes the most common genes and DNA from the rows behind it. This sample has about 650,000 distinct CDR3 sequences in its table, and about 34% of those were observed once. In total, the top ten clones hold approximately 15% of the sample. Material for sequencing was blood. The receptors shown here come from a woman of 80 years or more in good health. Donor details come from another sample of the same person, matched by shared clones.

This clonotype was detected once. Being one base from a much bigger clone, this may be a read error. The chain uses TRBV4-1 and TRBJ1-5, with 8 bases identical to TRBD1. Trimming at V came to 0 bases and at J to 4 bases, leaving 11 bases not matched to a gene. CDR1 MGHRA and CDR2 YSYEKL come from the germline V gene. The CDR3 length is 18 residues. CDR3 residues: CASSQDSLIDRGNQPQHF. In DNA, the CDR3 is TGCGCCAGCAGCCAAGATAGTCTGATAGACAGGGGAAATCAGCCCCAGCATTTT.

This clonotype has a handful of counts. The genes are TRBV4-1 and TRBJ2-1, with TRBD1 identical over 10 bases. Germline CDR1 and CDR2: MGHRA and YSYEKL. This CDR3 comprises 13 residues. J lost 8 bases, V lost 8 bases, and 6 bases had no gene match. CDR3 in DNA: TGCGCCAGCGCAGCGACAGGGGGCCATGAGCAGTTCTTC. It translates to CASAATGGHEQFF.

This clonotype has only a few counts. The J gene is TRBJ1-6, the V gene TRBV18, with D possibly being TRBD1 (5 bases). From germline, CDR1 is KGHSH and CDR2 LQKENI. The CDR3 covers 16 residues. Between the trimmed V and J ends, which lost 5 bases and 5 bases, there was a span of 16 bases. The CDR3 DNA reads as TGTGCCAGCTCATCGGACATTCCATTCGATAATTCACCCCTCCACTTT. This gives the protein CASSSDIPFDNSPLHF. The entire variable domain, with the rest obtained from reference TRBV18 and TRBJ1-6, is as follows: NAGVMQNPRHLVRRRGQEARLRCSPMKGHSHVYWYRQLPEEGLKFMVYLQKENIIDESGMPKERFSAEFPKEGPSILRIQQVVRGDSAAYFCASSSDIPFDNSPLHFGNGTRLTVT.